One TCR beta chain is described in this entry. Its antigen is undetermined. A read error may be the cause here, since a much bigger clone is one base away. This CDR3 comprises 13 residues. Germline CDR1 and CDR2: GTSNPN and SVGIG (reference sequence). V gave up 5 bases and J gave up 4 bases, with 14 bases separating them. The data originate from a study of regulatory T cells in long-lasting Graves disease. Regarding the study as a whole: Having few samples may have compromised the accuracy. The study found persistent patients shared more public clonotypes (approximately 2,700) than new patients (approximately 970).

TCR beta libraries were built with iRepertoire HTBI primers and Arm-PCR of CDR3 regions. TCRdb used MiXCR to reprocess the multiplex PCR reads, holding one entry per CDR3 protein. The table shows a few hundred thousand distinct CDR3 sequences, with 22% occurring only once. The time point is: persistent/refractory GD, antithyroid drugs over 5 years with positive TRAb. The TCR library was made from RNA extracted from PBMCs. This specimen was peripheral blood mononuclear cells (PBMCs), taken when the disease was refractory, from a patient treated with antithyroid drugs. The chain carries TRBV30 and TRBJ2-5; D uncertain. The clonotype was recovered from a female donor with Graves disease. The DNA of the CDR3 is TGTGCCTGGGGTCTTGGACGCCGAGAGACCCAGTACTTC. It yields the protein CAWGLGRRETQYF.